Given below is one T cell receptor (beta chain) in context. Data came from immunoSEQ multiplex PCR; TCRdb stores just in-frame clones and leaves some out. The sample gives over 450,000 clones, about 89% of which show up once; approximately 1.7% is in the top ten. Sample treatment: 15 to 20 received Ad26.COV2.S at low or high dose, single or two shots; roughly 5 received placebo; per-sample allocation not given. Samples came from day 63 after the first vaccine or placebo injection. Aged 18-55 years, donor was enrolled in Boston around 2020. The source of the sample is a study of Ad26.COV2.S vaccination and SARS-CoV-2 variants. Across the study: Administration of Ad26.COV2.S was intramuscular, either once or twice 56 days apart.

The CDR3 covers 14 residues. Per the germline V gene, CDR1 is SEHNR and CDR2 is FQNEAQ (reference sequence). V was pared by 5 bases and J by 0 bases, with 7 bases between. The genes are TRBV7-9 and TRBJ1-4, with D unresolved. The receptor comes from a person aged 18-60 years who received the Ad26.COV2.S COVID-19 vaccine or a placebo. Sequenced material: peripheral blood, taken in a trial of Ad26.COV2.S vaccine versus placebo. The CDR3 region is CASSRRSTNEKLFF. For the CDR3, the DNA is TGTGCCAGCAGCCGGAGGTCAACTAATGAAAAACTGTTTTTT.